Reported below is one TCR beta chain. Its antigen is undetermined. The data originate from a study of OX40 agonist ivuxolimab in advanced cancers. Germline trimming cut 7 bases from V and 5 bases from J; bases unmatched to any gene: 4. The CDR3 runs 13 residues. In germline, CDR1 is SEHNR, CDR2 FQNEAQ (reference sequence). Cycle 7 day 1, cycle 4 day 1, and baseline were the timepoints at which blood was sampled. General observations from the study: CD4+ and CD8+ blood T cells expanded clonally by week 6 at 0.1 to 3.0 mg/kg. Low normalized T-cell clonal expansion also characterized some of the nonresponders. Relative to CD4+, CD8+ T cells held more expanded clones on average.

The data were produced by immunoSEQ multiplex PCR, yet TCRdb's version contains in-frame clones alone and is incomplete. Of fewer than 70,000 clones in the sample, approximately 89% were seen once. This sequence joins TRBV7-9 and TRBJ2-1; 8 positions match TRBD2. This sequence was found in an adult with an advanced solid tumor such as melanoma, head and neck, liver or kidney cancer. The specimen comprised CD4+ or CD8+ T cells sorted from blood, sampled in a trial of the OX40 agonist ivuxolimab. Here the CDR3 DNA reads TGTGCCAGCATGAGTAGCGGGGACAATGAGCAGTTCTTC. This translates into CASMSSGDNEQFF.